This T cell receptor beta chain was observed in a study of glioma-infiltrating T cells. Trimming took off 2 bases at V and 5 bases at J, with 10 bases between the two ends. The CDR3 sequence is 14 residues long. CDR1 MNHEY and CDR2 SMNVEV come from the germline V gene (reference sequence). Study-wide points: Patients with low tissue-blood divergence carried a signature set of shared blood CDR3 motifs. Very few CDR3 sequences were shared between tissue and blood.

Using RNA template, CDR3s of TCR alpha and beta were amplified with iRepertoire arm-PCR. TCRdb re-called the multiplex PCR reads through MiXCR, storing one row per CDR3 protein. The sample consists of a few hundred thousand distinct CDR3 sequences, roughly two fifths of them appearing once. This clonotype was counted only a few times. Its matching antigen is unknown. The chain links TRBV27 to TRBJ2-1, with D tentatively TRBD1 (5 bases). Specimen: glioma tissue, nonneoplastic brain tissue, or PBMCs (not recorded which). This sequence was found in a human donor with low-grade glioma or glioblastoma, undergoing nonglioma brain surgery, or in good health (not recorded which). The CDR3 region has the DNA TGTGCCAGCAGTTTAGTTTCAGGGAACAATGAGCAGTTCTTC. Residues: CASSLVSGNNEQFF.